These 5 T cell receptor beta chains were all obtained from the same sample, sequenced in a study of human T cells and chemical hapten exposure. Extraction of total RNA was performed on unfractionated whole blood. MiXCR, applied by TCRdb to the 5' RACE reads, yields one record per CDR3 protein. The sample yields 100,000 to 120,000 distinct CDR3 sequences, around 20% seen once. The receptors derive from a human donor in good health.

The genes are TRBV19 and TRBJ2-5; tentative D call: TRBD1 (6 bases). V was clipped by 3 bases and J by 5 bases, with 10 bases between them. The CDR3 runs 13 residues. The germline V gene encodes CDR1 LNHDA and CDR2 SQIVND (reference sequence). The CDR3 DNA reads TGTGCCAGTAGTATGAGGGGGATCGAGACCCAGTACTTC. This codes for CASSMRGIETQYF.

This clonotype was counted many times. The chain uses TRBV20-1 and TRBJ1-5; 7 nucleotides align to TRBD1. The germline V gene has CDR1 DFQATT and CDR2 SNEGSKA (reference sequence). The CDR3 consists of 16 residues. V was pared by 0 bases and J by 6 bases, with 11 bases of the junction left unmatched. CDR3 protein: CSARDSVGGTAQPQHF. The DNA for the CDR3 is TGCAGTGCTAGAGATTCGGTGGGGGGGACAGCTCAGCCCCAGCATTTT.

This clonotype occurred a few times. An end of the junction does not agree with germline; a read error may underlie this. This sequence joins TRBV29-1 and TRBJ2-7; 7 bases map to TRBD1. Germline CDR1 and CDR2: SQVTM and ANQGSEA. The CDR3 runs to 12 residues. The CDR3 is CSARTGSSEQYF. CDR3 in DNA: TGCAGCGCAAGGACAGGTTCCTCCGAGCAGTACTTC.

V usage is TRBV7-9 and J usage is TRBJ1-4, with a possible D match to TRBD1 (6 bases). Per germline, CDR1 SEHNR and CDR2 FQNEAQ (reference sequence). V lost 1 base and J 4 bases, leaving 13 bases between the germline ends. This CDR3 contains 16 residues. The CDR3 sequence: CASSLDRQAINEKLFF. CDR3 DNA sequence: TGTGCCAGCAGCTTAGATCGACAGGCGATTAATGAAAAACTGTTTTTT.

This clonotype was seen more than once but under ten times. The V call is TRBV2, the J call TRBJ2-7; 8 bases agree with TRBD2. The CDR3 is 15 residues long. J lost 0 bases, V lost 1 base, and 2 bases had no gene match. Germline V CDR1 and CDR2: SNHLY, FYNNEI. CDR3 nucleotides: TGTGCCAGCAGTGAAGGACTAGCGAGCTCCTACGAGCAGTACTTC. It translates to CASSEGLASSYEQYF. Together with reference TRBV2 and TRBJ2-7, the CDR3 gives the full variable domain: EPEVTQTPSHQVTQMGQEVILRCVPISNHLYFYWYRQILGQKVEFLVSFYNNEISEKSEIFDDQFSVERPDGSNFTLKIRSTKLEDSAMYFCASSEGLASSYEQYFGPGTRLTVT.